This T cell receptor (beta chain) appears in the sequencing data of a study of blood T cell repertoires in COVID-19. The wider study: PBMCs, B-cell-depleted T cells, or T cells were the source of the cDNA or gDNA that made up the material.

As handled by the study authors: Amplification from reference gene primers served as the basis for estimated nucleated cell counts. Profiled with immunoSEQ multiplex PCR; TCRdb holds only in-frame clones, not every one. That table is the source of V, J and clone size, and D and trimming were worked out from the DNA. Of 400,000 or so clones in the sample, approximately 89% were seen once. Germline lookup yields CDR1 MDHEN and CDR2 SYDVKM. The J segment lost 14 bases and the V segment lost 5 bases, leaving 5 bases of the junction unmatched. This CDR3 contains 11 residues. Patients at the Seattle site were enrolled during active infection and followed longitudinally.

This clonotype originated in a woman aged 40 to 49 with COVID-19, enrolled during active disease. The rearrangement joins TRBV28 to TRBJ2-1, with 8 bases identical to TRBD2. The sample was peripheral blood. The CDR3 is CASSQGLVEFF. The CDR3 region has the DNA TGTGCCAGCAGTCAGGGACTAGTGGAGTTCTTC.